The 20 T cell receptor beta chains reported below all come from one sample, sequenced in a study of identical twins. TCRdb re-called the 5' RACE reads through MiXCR, storing one row per CDR3 protein. The sample shows some 900,000 distinct CDR3 sequences, roughly an eighth of them seen only once. The sample was also linked to a second study, of yellow fever vaccine responses in identical twins.

The sequencing input was PBMCs. The receptors stem from a woman under 30 in good health.

The chain's CDR3 is CASSFPGTGGAETQYF. The CDR3 DNA sequence: TGCGCCAGCAGCTTCCCCGGGACAGGGGGCGCAGAGACCCAGTACTTC. V gene TRBV5-1 combines with J gene TRBJ2-5; 12 bases line up with TRBD1. This CDR3 has 16 amino acids. Germline values: CDR1 SGHRS, CDR2 YFSETQ. V shed 2 bases, J shed 4 bases, and the junction held 6 bases outside the gene matches.

This chain joins TRBV10-1 and TRBJ1-2; D is uncertain. Germline CDR1 and CDR2: WNHNN and SYGVQD (reference sequence). The CDR3 is 17 residues long. Trimming removed 8 bases at V and 5 bases at J, with 27 bases between. The CDR3 reads CASGFLKNWTAEYGYTF. DNA for the CDR3: TGCGCCAGCGGATTTCTAAAAAATTGGACGGCCGAATATGGCTACACCTTC.

V gene TRBV20-1 combines with J gene TRBJ2-2, with D perhaps matching TRBD2 (6 bases). Germline V lookup: CDR1 DFQATT, CDR2 SNEGSKA (reference sequence). The CDR3 extends over 14 amino acids. The V end was cut by 4 bases, the J end by 0 bases, with 9 bases between. The CDR3 DNA follows: TGCAGTGCTATGGGACTCACGAACACCGGGGAGCTGTTTTTT. As protein: CSAMGLTNTGELFF.

This clonotype has only a few counts. The chain uses TRBV10-2 and TRBJ2-2; D unclear. The V and J ends lost 7 bases and 4 bases respectively, with 25 bases between them. Germline-derived CDR1 and CDR2 are WSHSY and SAAADI. The CDR3 runs 18 residues. The CDR3 spells CASTKGYEKRVGTGELFF. In DNA form, the CDR3 reads TGCGCCAGCACCAAAGGATATGAGAAACGCGTTGGCACCGGGGAGCTGTTTTTT.

The chain employs TRBV18 and TRBJ2-7, with D possibly matching TRBD1 (5 bases). Germline CDR1 is KGHSH and CDR2 is LQKENI. V gave up 6 bases and J gave up 3 bases, with 15 bases separating them. The CDR3 runs to 14 residues. CDR3 sequence reads: CASSHLGDRYEQYF. The CDR3 nucleotides read TGTGCCAGCTCCCATTTAGGGGATCGCTACGAGCAGTACTTC.

In this sample, this clonotype turned up many times. The chain couples TRBV29-1 to TRBJ2-1; the D gene is possibly TRBD2 (6 bases). The CDR3 runs to 14 residues. V shed 3 bases and J shed 4 bases, with 13 bases lying between them. The germline CDR1 and CDR2 sequences are SQVTM and ANQGSEA. This CDR3 is CSVDTERVYNEQFF. The CDR3 DNA sequence: TGCAGCGTTGACACCGAGCGGGTTTACAATGAGCAGTTCTTC.

V is TRBV5-1 and J is TRBJ1-6, with 9 bases matching TRBD1. In germline, CDR1 is SGHRS, CDR2 YFSETQ. Germline trimming cut 5 bases from V and 1 base from J; bases unmatched to any gene: 4. This CDR3 is 16 amino acids long. CDR3 nucleotides: TGCGCCAGCAGTCCGGGACAGGGATCCTATAATTCACCCCTCCACTTT. It translates to CASSPGQGSYNSPLHF.

The chain recombines TRBV12-3 or TRBV12-4 with TRBJ2-3; D ambiguous. There are 14 residues in the CDR3. Trimming shortened V by 7 bases and J by 2 bases, and 13 bases separated the two germline ends. The CDR3 loop is CASTTSSTTDTQYF. For the CDR3, the DNA is TGTGCCAGCACCACCAGCTCCACCACAGATACGCAGTATTTT.

V is TRBV19 and J is TRBJ1-1; D unclear. CDR3 length: 12 amino acids. V dropped 6 bases and J dropped 12 bases, with 17 bases sitting between them. From germline, CDR1 is LNHDA and CDR2 SQIVND (reference sequence). The CDR3 here is CASRAGPGVSFF. The CDR3 DNA follows: TGTGCCAGTAGGGCCGGGCCCGGAGTTTCTTTCTTT.

Here the CDR3 DNA reads TGCGCCAGCAGCCAAGATCGAGGGGTTAGCGAGCAGTACTTC. Protein sequence: CASSQDRGVSEQYF. This sequence joins TRBV4-1 and TRBJ2-7; D is possibly TRBD1 or TRBD2 (5 bases each). The CDR3 is 14 residues long. The germline V gene encodes CDR1 MGHRA and CDR2 YSYEKL. V was trimmed by 0 bases and J by 6 bases, leaving 12 bases between them.

The chain links TRBV6-1 to TRBJ2-6; 9 bases line up with TRBD1. The CDR3 length is 17 residues. Per germline, CDR1 MNHNS and CDR2 SASEGT. Trimming at V came to 7 bases and at J to 1 base, leaving 8 bases not matched to a gene. The CDR3 loop reads CASTKTGGISGANVLTF. For the CDR3, the DNA is TGTGCCAGCACAAAGACAGGGGGTATTTCTGGGGCCAACGTCCTGACTTTC.

This clonotype turned up a few times. This chain links TRBV2 with TRBJ2-6; TRBD1 aligns across 10 bases. CDR1 and CDR2 (germline): SNHLY, FYNNEI. The CDR3 covers 15 residues. Trimming removed 11 bases from V and 0 bases from J; junction bases left unmatched: 4. CDR3 loop: CAGTGASSGANVLTF. CDR3 nucleotides: TGTGCCGGGACAGGGGCGTCCTCTGGGGCCAACGTCCTGACTTTC.

The gene calls are TRBV18 and TRBJ1-2; D is unclear. The CDR3 extends over 11 amino acids. Germline V gives CDR1 KGHSH, CDR2 LQKENI. Trimming removed 3 bases from V and 8 bases from J, with 7 bases in between. The CDR3: CASSPDRGYTF. The CDR3 DNA is TGTGCCAGCTCACCGGACCGCGGCTACACCTTC.

This clonotype has just a few counts. V and J are TRBV20-1 and TRBJ2-3, with a possible D match to TRBD1 (6 bases). Germline CDR1 and CDR2: DFQATT and SNEGSKA (reference sequence). The CDR3 totals 17 residues. Trimming took 5 bases from V and 0 from J, leaving 21 bases between them. CDR3 sequence reads: CSAYLVKGTQSTDTQYF. CDR3 in DNA: TGCAGTGCTTACCTTGTTAAGGGGACACAAAGCACAGATACGCAGTATTTT.

This clonotype was counted ten times or more. This chain uses TRBV5-1 with TRBJ2-5, with 11 bases that match TRBD1. CDR1 SGHRS and CDR2 YFSETQ come from the germline V gene. The V segment lost 5 bases and the J segment 4 bases; nucleotides outside the gene matches: 13. The CDR3 totals 17 residues. Here the CDR3 DNA reads TGCGCCAGCAGACTGCGATTAGGACAGGGGGCAGCAGAGACCCAGTACTTC. It codes for CASRLRLGQGAAETQYF. Filled out from reference TRBV5-1 and TRBJ2-5, the complete variable domain reads KAGVTQTPRYLIKTRGQQVTLSCSPISGHRSVSWYQQTPGQGLQFLFEYFSETQRNKGNFPGRFSGRQFSNSRSEMNVSTLELGDSALYLCASRLRLGQGAAETQYFGPGTRLLVL.

This sequence joins TRBV5-1 and TRBJ2-7, with D tentatively TRBD2 (6 bases). This CDR3 is 15 amino acids long. Germline V gene sequence: CDR1 SGHRS, CDR2 YFSETQ. V lost 4 bases and J lost 2, with 16 bases in between. CDR3 bases: TGCGCCAGCAGCCCAGGGCCCGGGAGCGCCTACGAGCAGTACTTC. This sequence encodes CASSPGPGSAYEQYF.

This clonotype occurred a few times. The V and J genes are TRBV12-3 or TRBV12-4 and TRBJ2-5; tentative D call: TRBD2 (7 bases). The V end was cut by 5 bases, the J end by 4 bases, with 14 bases between. This CDR3 is 14 amino acids long. The CDR3 DNA sequence: TGTGCCAGCAGTCCCCAGGGGAGGGTAGAGACCCAGTACTTC. Protein sequence: CASSPQGRVETQYF.

This clonotype was observed a few times. The genes are TRBV28 and TRBJ2-5; 7 bases match TRBD1. The CDR3 extends over 15 amino acids. CDR1 is MDHEN and CDR2 is SYDVKM in the germline V gene. V was pared by 3 bases and J by 4 bases, with 8 bases of the junction left unmatched. CDR3 nucleotides: TGTGCCAGCAGTTTGTATAGGGGGCTGCGAGAGACCCAGTACTTC. It yields the protein CASSLYRGLRETQYF.

The chain carries TRBV6-5 and TRBJ2-5, with D uncertain. The CDR3 length is 15 residues. Germline-derived CDR1 and CDR2 are MNHEY and SVGAGI. The germline V and J ends were trimmed by 0 bases and 4 bases, with 12 bases remaining between them. The CDR3, as DNA: TGTGCCAGCAGTTACTCGGATGGGGAACGAGAGACCCAGTACTTC. Its protein product is CASSYSDGERETQYF.

In this sample, this clonotype turned up a few times. The chain carries TRBV20-1 and TRBJ2-7; no clear D. Germline CDR1 and CDR2: DFQATT and SNEGSKA (reference sequence). The CDR3 contains 12 residues. Trimming removed 1 base at V and 4 bases at J, with 8 bases between. The CDR3 bases are TGCAGTGCTAGAGTCTCGGGTTACGAGCAGTACTTC. Protein sequence: CSARVSGYEQYF.